The 24 T cell receptor beta chains in this list originate from one sample, sequenced in a study of blood T cell repertoires in COVID-19. The data were produced by immunoSEQ multiplex PCR, yet TCRdb's version contains in-frame clones alone and is incomplete. The sample records about 240,000 clones, 87% being singletons. Material for sequencing was peripheral blood. The receptors were gathered from a man in his sixties who had recovered from COVID-19.

The chain uses TRBV11-2 and TRBJ1-6, with D hard to call. V was clipped by 0 bases and J by 7 bases, with 4 bases between them. The CDR3 is made up of 13 amino acids. Germline assignment: CDR1 SGHAT and CDR2 FQNNGV. The DNA of the CDR3 is TGTGCCAGCAGCTTAGATAGAAATTCACCCCTCCACTTT. It encodes CASSLDRNSPLHF.

Turning to this clone: One junction end does not reproduce the germline sequence, and a read error may be involved. This chain uses TRBV4-1 with TRBJ2-2, with 7 bases matching TRBD1. CDR3 length equals 15 residues. The germline gives CDR1 MGHRA, CDR2 YSYEKL. The CDR3 sequence is CASTRGQTKTGELFF. The CDR3 nucleotides are TGCGCCAGCACACGGGGACAGACGAAGACCGGGGAGCTGTTTTTT.

This clone was counted once. The chain carries TRBV5-5 and TRBJ2-1, with 15 bases fitting TRBD2. J was trimmed by 10 bases and V by 4 bases; bases with no gene match: 9. This CDR3 is 16 amino acids long. Germline CDR1 SGHKS, CDR2 YYEKEE (reference sequence). The CDR3 DNA sequence: TGTGCCAGCAGCGCAACCGGGACTAGCGGGGGGCGGGAGCAGTTCTTC. Translating it yields CASSATGTSGGREQFF.

The chain is built from TRBV10-3 and TRBJ2-2; the D gene is possibly TRBD1 (5 bases). The CDR3 covers 12 residues. Trimming pared 5 bases from V and 6 bases from J, leaving 7 bases between. In germline, CDR1 is ENHRY, CDR2 SYGVKD. CDR3 sequence reads: CAISPGSGELFF. CDR3 DNA: TGTGCCATCAGTCCAGGGTCCGGGGAGCTGTTTTTT.

Here the CDR3 reads CASSSHHGTSTDTQYF. The CDR3 DNA follows: TGTGCCAGCAGTTCCCATCACGGGACTAGCACAGATACGCAGTATTTT. The chain carries TRBV6-5 and TRBJ2-3, with TRBD2 as a possible D gene (6 bases). Per germline, CDR1 MNHEY and CDR2 SVGAGI. This CDR3 spans 16 amino acids. The germline V and J ends were trimmed by 4 bases and 0 bases, with 14 bases remaining between them.

Only a few counts were recorded for this clone. The chain links TRBV5-1 to TRBJ1-2; 8 bases map to TRBD1. The CDR3 contains 13 residues. The V and J ends lost 4 bases and 8 bases, in that order; junction bases with no gene match: 7. Germline V CDR1 and CDR2: SGHRS, YFSETQ. CDR3: CASSPRQGSGYTF. In DNA, the CDR3 is TGCGCCAGCAGCCCAAGACAGGGGAGCGGCTACACCTTC.

A few counts support this clone. The rearrangement links TRBV7-9 to TRBJ1-2; D is unclear. Germline V CDR1 and CDR2: SEHNR, FQNEAQ (reference sequence). CDR3 size: 12 residues. Trimming stripped 5 bases from V and 2 bases from J, with 6 bases between. For the CDR3, the DNA is TGTGCCAGCAGCGTATTAAACTATGGCTACACCTTC. Translation gives CASSVLNYGYTF.

The chain links TRBV3-1 (or the pseudogene TRBV3-2) to TRBJ2-7; 7 positions agree with TRBD1. Trimming took 1 base from V and 4 from J; bases not matched to a gene: 7. The length of the CDR3 is 15 residues. The germline gives CDR1 LGHDT, CDR2 YNNKEL (reference sequence). CDR3 bases: TGTGCCAGCAGCCAAGCACCGTCAGGGGGTTACGAGCAGTACTTC. Its protein is CASSQAPSGGYEQYF.

The chain uses TRBV2 and TRBJ2-7; 7 bases are shared with TRBD1. Germline assignment: CDR1 SNHLY and CDR2 FYNNEI. The CDR3 contains 12 residues. The V and J ends lost 8 bases and 2 bases, in that order; junction bases with no gene match: 3. CDR3 residues: CASSGQPYEQYV. DNA of the CDR3: TGTGCCAGCTCGGGACAGCCCTACGAGCAGTACGTC.

This clone was seen only once. The chain joins TRBV5-1 to TRBJ2-5, with 12 nucleotides matching TRBD2. With 0 bases clipped from V and 4 bases from J, the junction kept 4 bases outside the gene matches. The CDR3 consists of 16 residues. Germline loops: CDR1 SGHRS, CDR2 YFSETQ. This CDR3 is CASSLEASGGGETQYF. The DNA for the CDR3 is TGCGCCAGCAGCTTGGAGGCTAGCGGGGGGGGAGAGACCCAGTACTTC.

This clone was counted between two and nine times. The rearrangement links TRBV20-1 to TRBJ2-1, with 7 bases aligning to TRBD2. The CDR3 runs to 12 residues. The germline CDR1 and CDR2 sequences are DFQATT and SNEGSKA (reference sequence). V gave up 3 bases and J gave up 7 bases; unmatched junction bases: 3. The CDR3 nucleotides are TGCAGTGCTAGTCTAGCGGAGAATGAGCAGTTCTTC. This gives the protein CSASLAENEQFF.

The chain couples TRBV12-3 or TRBV12-4 to TRBJ2-7, with D possibly matching TRBD1 (6 bases). The V end was cut by 5 bases, the J end by 7 bases, with 15 bases between. The CDR3 loop spans 13 amino acids. CDR3 protein: CASSPTGFLEQYV. In nucleotides, the CDR3 is TGTGCCAGCAGTCCCACAGGGTTTTTGGAGCAGTACGTC.

J is TRBJ2-7 and V is TRBV3-1 (or the pseudogene TRBV3-2); TRBD2 matches at 9 bases. V lost 1 base and J lost 1; bases outside the gene matches: 8. CDR1 and CDR2 (germline): LGHDT, YNNKEL (reference sequence). The CDR3 length is 17 residues. The CDR3 loop reads CASSQASGGTGSYEQYF. The CDR3 nucleotides read TGTGCCAGCAGCCAAGCCAGCGGGGGGACCGGATCCTACGAGCAGTACTTC.

The V and J genes are TRBV6-1 and TRBJ2-2; D is possibly TRBD1 (7 bases). V gave up 2 bases and J gave up 6 bases, with 19 bases separating them. In germline, CDR1 is MNHNS, CDR2 SASEGT. The CDR3 sequence is 17 residues long. The CDR3 DNA reads TGTGCCAGCAGTGAAAGGTTGGGACAGTGGGGGGCCGGGGAGCTGTTTTTT. Protein product: CASSERLGQWGAGELFF.

The chain links TRBV6-5 to TRBJ2-5, with TRBD2 matching over 8 bases. This CDR3 comprises 13 residues. The germline gives CDR1 MNHEY, CDR2 SVGAGI. The CDR3 DNA reads as TGTGCAACTAGCGGCCCTCAAATGGTGGACCAGTACTTC. Its translation is CATSGPQMVDQYF.

This chain joins TRBV9 and TRBJ1-3; tentative D call: TRBD1 (6 bases). The CDR3 has 15 residues. Germline CDR1 is SGDLS and CDR2 is YYNGEE. Trimming took off 0 bases at V and 4 bases at J, with 11 bases between the two ends. The CDR3 loop reads CASSVAGGAGNTIYF. The CDR3 bases are TGTGCCAGCAGCGTAGCTGGGGGCGCCGGAAACACCATATATTTT.

V usage is TRBV10-1 and J usage is TRBJ2-7; D might be TRBD1 (5 bases). The CDR3 is 17 amino acids. Per germline, CDR1 WNHNN and CDR2 SYGVQD (reference sequence). Trimming cost V 6 bases and J 2 bases, with 23 bases left between them. The CDR3 spells CASSPPPLGRVAYEQYV. The DNA for the CDR3 is TGCGCCAGCAGCCCTCCCCCCCTTGGCAGGGTTGCCTACGAGCAGTACGTC.

The V gene is TRBV7-9, the J gene TRBJ1-6; 9 nucleotides agree with TRBD1. The CDR3 loop spans 15 amino acids. J lost 8 bases, V lost 4 bases, and 6 bases had no gene match. Germline lookup yields CDR1 SEHNR and CDR2 FQNEAQ (reference sequence). The DNA of the CDR3 is TGTGCCAGCAGCTCGACAGGGGGGGATTATTCACCCCTCCACTTT. It translates to CASSSTGGDYSPLHF.

The CDR3 sequence is CASSLAGGASDTQYF. CDR3 nucleotide sequence: TGTGCCAGCAGCTTGGCCGGGGGGGCATCAGATACGCAGTATTTT. V gene TRBV5-4 combines with J gene TRBJ2-3; 8 nucleotides align to TRBD2. Looked up from germline, CDR1 is SGHNT and CDR2 is YYREEE (reference sequence). After removal of 0 bases from V and 4 bases from J, the junction contained 4 bases not matched to a gene. The CDR3 spans 15 residues.

V and J are TRBV27 and TRBJ1-2; TRBD1 matches 7 bases. The CDR3 sequence is 15 residues long. The trim removed 5 bases at V and 1 base at J, leaving 7 bases unmatched. The germline CDR1 and CDR2 sequences are MNHEY and SMNVEV (reference sequence). The DNA for the CDR3 is TGTGCCAGCAGTATGAGGGCAGGGGGTAACTATGGCTACACCTTC. Its protein is CASSMRAGGNYGYTF.

The V and J genes are TRBV27 and TRBJ1-1; D uncertain. Trimming cost V 3 bases and J 1 base, with 6 bases left between them. The germline CDR1 and CDR2 sequences are MNHEY and SMNVEV (reference sequence). This CDR3 has 13 amino acids. The CDR3 nucleotides are TGTGCCAGCAGTTTTTTCCAGAACACTGAAGCTTTCTTT. Its protein product is CASSFFQNTEAFF.

The chain links TRBV28 to TRBJ2-1; TRBD1 agrees at 9 bases. The germline CDR1 and CDR2 sequences are MDHEN and SYDVKM. V lost 8 bases, J lost 4 bases, and 9 bases stayed unmatched. This CDR3 spans 15 amino acids. CDR3 DNA: TGTGCCAGCCGCTACCGGGACAGGGTTTACAATGAGCAGTTCTTC. Translation gives CASRYRDRVYNEQFF.

The chain joins TRBV24-1 to TRBJ2-3; 14 bases align to TRBD2. CDR3 length: 18 amino acids. V shed 4 bases and J 1 base; nucleotides not matched to a gene: 6. In germline, CDR1 is KGHDR, CDR2 SFDVKD. Here the CDR3 reads CATSDQGLAGARTDTQYF. CDR3 DNA sequence: TGTGCCACCAGTGACCAGGGACTAGCGGGGGCCCGCACAGATACGCAGTATTTT.

This rearrangement joins TRBV24-1 to TRBJ2-6, with 8 bases matching TRBD1. CDR3 length: 17 residues. V lost 8 bases and J lost 0; bases outside the gene matches: 8. Germline V gene lookup returns CDR1 KGHDR and CDR2 SFDVKD. This chain's CDR3 is CATTPGQVHSGANVLTF. The CDR3 DNA reads as TGTGCCACCACCCCGGGACAGGTCCACTCTGGGGCCAACGTCCTGACTTTC.